One sample yielded the 17 T cell receptor beta chains listed below, sequenced in a study of shared clonotypes between healthy human individuals. Assay: immunoSEQ multiplex PCR; the TCRdb copy retains only in-frame clones and omits some. The sample shows a few million clones, roughly 93% of them seen only once. The material sequenced was naive CD4+ T cells from PBMCs. As for subset: CD45RA+ positively selected. The receptor set was obtained from a young man in good health. Some clones in this sample may be carry-over from other donors' samples.

CDR3 in DNA: TGTGCCAGCACCGCTGCAGGTAGCGGGAGGTTGTCTCGCACAGATACGCAGTATTTT. Translated: CASTAAGSGRLSRTDTQYF. V is TRBV9 and J is TRBJ2-3; the match to TRBD2 covers 10 bases. From germline, CDR1 is SGDLS and CDR2 YYNGEE. The V gene end was trimmed by 6 bases and the J gene end by 1 base; junction bases not matched to a gene: 17. The CDR3 is made up of 19 amino acids.

This sequence joins TRBV10-3 and TRBJ2-3; 8 bases fit TRBD1. The germline CDR1 and CDR2 sequences are ENHRY and SYGVKD. V dropped 3 bases and J dropped 8; count of bases not matched to a gene: 7. The CDR3 length is 14 residues. CDR3 nucleotide sequence: TGTGCCATCAGTGACCCCGTACAGGGGGTTACGCAGTATTTT. It specifies CAISDPVQGVTQYF.

The genes are TRBV2 and TRBJ1-1; 7 bases map to TRBD1. The junction had 1 base not matched to a gene; V was cut back by 5 bases and J by 1 base. The length of the CDR3 is 13 residues. Germline CDR1 reads SNHLY; CDR2 reads FYNNEI. CDR3 bases: TGTGCCAGCAGTACAGGGGCGAACACTGAAGCTTTCTTT. This encodes CASSTGANTEAFF.

This chain links TRBV7-3 with TRBJ2-2, with 10 bases matching TRBD2. The V gene's germline CDR1 is SGHTA and CDR2 FQGTGA. J lost 4 bases, V lost 5 bases, and 4 bases had no gene match. This CDR3 region has 15 residues. Here the CDR3 DNA reads TGTGCCAGCAGCGCCCTAGCGGGAGCCACCGGGGAGCTGTTTTTT. Its translation: CASSALAGATGELFF.

This sequence joins TRBV5-3 and TRBJ2-2; no firm D call. TRBV5-3 is an ORF; its function is uncertain. V lost 3 bases and J lost 5, with 20 bases in between. This CDR3 spans 17 amino acids. CDR3 DNA: TGTGCCAGAAGCTATTTTATTCGGGCGACTGGGACCGGGGAGCTGTTTTTT. Translating gives CARSYFIRATGTGELFF.

The V call is TRBV5-4, the J call TRBJ1-1; 10 nucleotides match TRBD1. The CDR3 sequence is 13 residues long. Germline V gene sequence: CDR1 SGHNT, CDR2 YYREEE (reference sequence). With V trimmed by 3 bases and J by 11 bases, 7 bases remained unmatched. The CDR3 here is CASSSPTGGSAFF. DNA for the CDR3: TGTGCCAGCAGCTCACCGACAGGGGGCTCTGCTTTCTTT.

The genes are TRBV7-3 and TRBJ2-1, with 7 bases identical to TRBD2. Per the germline V gene, CDR1 is SGHTA and CDR2 is FQGTGA. V lost 3 bases, J lost 8 bases, and 10 bases stayed unmatched. The CDR3 totals 15 residues. The CDR3 DNA reads TGTGCCAGCAGCTTCGGCGGGGGAGGCCGGGATGAGCAGTTCTTC. It specifies CASSFGGGGRDEQFF.

The chain joins TRBV28 to TRBJ1-4, with no clear D. CDR3 length: 15 amino acids. Germline V lookup: CDR1 MDHEN, CDR2 SYDVKM. Trimming pared 5 bases from V and 8 bases from J, leaving 18 bases between. In nucleotides, the CDR3 is TGTGCCAGCAGTCCTCCGGGCCCCGCGGCCGAAAAACTGTTTTTT. Encoded protein: CASSPPGPAAEKLFF.

The genes are TRBV9 and TRBJ2-7; D gene ambiguous. V gave up 0 bases and J gave up 3 bases, with 10 bases separating them. The CDR3 spans 14 residues. The germline CDR1 and CDR2 sequences are SGDLS and YYNGEE. The CDR3 protein is CASSVADFDYEQYF. CDR3 bases: TGTGCCAGCAGCGTAGCTGACTTCGACTACGAGCAGTACTTC.

The V call is TRBV10-1, the J call TRBJ1-1; 7 positions match TRBD1. Germline V gene sequence: CDR1 WNHNN, CDR2 SYGVQD (reference sequence). The V gene end was trimmed by 2 bases and the J gene end by 3 bases; junction bases not matched to a gene: 6. There are 15 residues in the CDR3. CDR3 protein: CASSEGTVGDTEAFF. The CDR3 DNA reads as TGCGCCAGCAGTGAGGGGACAGTCGGGGACACTGAAGCTTTCTTT.

The chain recombines TRBV5-1 with TRBJ2-3; 8 nucleotides align to TRBD1. Germline V gene lookup returns CDR1 SGHRS and CDR2 YFSETQ. The CDR3 covers 16 residues. J lost 6 bases, V lost 4 bases, and 13 bases had no gene match. The CDR3 loop is CASSGGQVRDWDTQYF. CDR3 sequence (DNA): TGCGCCAGCAGCGGGGGACAGGTCCGGGATTGGGATACGCAGTATTTT. Together with reference TRBV5-1 and TRBJ2-3, the CDR3 gives the full variable domain: KAGVTQTPRYLIKTRGQQVTLSCSPISGHRSVSWYQQTPGQGLQFLFEYFSETQRNKGNFPGRFSGRQFSNSRSEMNVSTLELGDSALYLCASSGGQVRDWDTQYFGPGTRLTVL.

CDR3 coding DNA: TGTGCCAGCAGCTTGGATGCAGGACGTGGGAAGCAGTTCTTC. Translating it yields CASSLDAGRGKQFF. The chain uses TRBV5-6 and TRBJ2-1; D is unclear. This CDR3 comprises 14 residues. The germline CDR1 and CDR2 sequences are SGHDT and YYEEEE. V was clipped by 0 bases and J by 11 bases, with 15 bases between them.

The chain couples TRBV28 to TRBJ1-2, with TRBD1 as a possible D gene (5 bases). The CDR3 loop spans 15 amino acids. Per germline, CDR1 MDHEN and CDR2 SYDVKM. Trimming left V 3 bases short and J 5 bases short, with 16 bases between. The CDR3 region has the DNA TGTGCCAGCAGTTTTGGTGGGGCAGGAAGATATGGCTACACCTTC. Encoded protein: CASSFGGAGRYGYTF.

The chain recombines TRBV5-8 with TRBJ2-7; D unresolved. V was shortened by 4 bases and J by 4 bases, with 21 bases between the two germline ends. This CDR3 spans 16 amino acids. CDR1 and CDR2 from the germline V gene are SGHTS and YDEGEE. The CDR3: CASSRGPTPSSYEQYF. CDR3 DNA sequence: TGTGCCAGCAGCCGAGGCCCGACACCGTCTAGTTACGAGCAGTACTTC.

The chain is built from TRBV27 and TRBJ1-1; TRBD1 might be the D (6 bases). This CDR3 is built from 16 residues. V was shortened by 3 bases and J by 8 bases, with 22 bases between the two germline ends. From germline, CDR1 is MNHEY and CDR2 SMNVEV (reference sequence). The CDR3 bases are TGTGCCAGCAGTTTTGGCAGAGGGGGGGGCCACTGGGAAGCTTTCTTT. Protein sequence: CASSFGRGGGHWEAFF.

The rearrangement links TRBV18 to TRBJ2-7; TRBD2 matches 7 bases. V was pared by 5 bases and J by 6 bases, with 13 bases of the junction left unmatched. This CDR3 has 15 amino acids. Germline CDR1 and CDR2: KGHSH and LQKENI. CDR3 in DNA: TGTGCCAGCTCATATGAGACTAGCCCTCCGGGCGAGCAGTACTTC. This codes for CASSYETSPPGEQYF.

The chain has TRBV30 and TRBJ2-7, with D possibly matching TRBD2 (7 bases). V lost 1 base and J 12 bases, leaving 22 bases between the germline ends. Germline-derived CDR1 and CDR2 are GTSNPN and SVGIG (reference sequence). This CDR3 region has 14 residues. The chain's CDR3 is CAWSATGLGARAYF. The CDR3 DNA sequence: TGTGCCTGGAGTGCGACAGGACTAGGTGCTAGGGCGTACTTC.